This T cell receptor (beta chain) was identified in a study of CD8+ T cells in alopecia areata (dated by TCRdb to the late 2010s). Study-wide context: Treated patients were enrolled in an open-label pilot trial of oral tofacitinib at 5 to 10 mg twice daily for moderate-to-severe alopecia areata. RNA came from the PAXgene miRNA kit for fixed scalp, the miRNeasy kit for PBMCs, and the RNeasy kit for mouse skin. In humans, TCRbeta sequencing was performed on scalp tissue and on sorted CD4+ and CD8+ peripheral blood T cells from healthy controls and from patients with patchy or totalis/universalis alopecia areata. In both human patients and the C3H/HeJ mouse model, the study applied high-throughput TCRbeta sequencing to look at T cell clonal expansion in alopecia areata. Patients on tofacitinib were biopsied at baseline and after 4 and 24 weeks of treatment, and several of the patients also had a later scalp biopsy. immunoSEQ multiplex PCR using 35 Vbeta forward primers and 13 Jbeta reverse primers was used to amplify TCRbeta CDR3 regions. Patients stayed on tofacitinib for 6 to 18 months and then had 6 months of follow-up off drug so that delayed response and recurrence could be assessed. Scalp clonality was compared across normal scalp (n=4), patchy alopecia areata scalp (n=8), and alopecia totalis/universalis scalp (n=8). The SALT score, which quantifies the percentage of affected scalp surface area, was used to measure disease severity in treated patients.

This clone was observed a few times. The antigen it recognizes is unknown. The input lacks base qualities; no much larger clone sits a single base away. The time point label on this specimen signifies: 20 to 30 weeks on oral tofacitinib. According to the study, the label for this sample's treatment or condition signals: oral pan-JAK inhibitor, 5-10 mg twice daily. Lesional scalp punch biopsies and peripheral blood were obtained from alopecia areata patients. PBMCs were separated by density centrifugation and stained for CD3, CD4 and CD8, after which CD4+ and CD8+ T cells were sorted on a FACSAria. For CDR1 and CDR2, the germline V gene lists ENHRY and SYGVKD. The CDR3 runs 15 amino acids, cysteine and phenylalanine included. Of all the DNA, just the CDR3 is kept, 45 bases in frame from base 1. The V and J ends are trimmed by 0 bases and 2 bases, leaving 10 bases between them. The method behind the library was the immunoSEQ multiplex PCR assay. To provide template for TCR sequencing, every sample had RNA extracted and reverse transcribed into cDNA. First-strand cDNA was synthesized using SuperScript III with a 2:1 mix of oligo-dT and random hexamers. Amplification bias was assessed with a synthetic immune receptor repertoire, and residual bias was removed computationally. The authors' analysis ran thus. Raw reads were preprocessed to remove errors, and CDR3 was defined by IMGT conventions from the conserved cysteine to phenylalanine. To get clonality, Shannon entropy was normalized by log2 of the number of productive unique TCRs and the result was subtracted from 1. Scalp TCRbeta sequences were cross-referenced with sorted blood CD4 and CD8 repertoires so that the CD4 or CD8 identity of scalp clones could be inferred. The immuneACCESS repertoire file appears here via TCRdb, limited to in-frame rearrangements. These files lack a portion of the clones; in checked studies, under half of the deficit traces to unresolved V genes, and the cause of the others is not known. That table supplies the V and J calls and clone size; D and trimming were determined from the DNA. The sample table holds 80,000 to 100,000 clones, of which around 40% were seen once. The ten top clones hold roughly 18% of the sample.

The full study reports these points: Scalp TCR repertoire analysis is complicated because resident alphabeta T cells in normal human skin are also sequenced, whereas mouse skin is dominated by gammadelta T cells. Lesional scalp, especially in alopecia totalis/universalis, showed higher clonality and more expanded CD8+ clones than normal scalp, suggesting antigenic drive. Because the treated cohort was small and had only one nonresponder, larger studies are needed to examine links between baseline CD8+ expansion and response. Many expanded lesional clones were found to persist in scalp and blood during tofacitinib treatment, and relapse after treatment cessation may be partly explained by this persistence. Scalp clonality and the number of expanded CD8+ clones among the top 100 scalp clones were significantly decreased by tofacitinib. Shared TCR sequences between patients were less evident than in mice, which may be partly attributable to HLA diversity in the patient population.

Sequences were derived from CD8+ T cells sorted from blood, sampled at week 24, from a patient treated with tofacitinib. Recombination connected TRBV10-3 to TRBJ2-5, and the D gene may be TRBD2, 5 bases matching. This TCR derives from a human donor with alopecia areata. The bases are TGTGCCATCAGTGAGTCTGGCGGGCCACAAGAGACCCAGTACTTC. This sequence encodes CAISESGGPQETQYF.